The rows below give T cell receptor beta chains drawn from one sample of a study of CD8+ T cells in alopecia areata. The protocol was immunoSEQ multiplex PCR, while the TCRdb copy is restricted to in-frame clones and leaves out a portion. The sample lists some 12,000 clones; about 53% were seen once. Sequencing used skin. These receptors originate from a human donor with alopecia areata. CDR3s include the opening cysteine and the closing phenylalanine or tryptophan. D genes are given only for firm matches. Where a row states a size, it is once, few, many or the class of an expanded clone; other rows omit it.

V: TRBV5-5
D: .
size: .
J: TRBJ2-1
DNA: TGTGCCAGCAGGAGGGGGTATAGGGACAATGAGCAGTTCTTC
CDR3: CASRRGYRDNEQFF

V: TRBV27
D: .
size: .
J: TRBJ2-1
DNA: TGTGCCAGCAGTTTCGTTCCCAATGAGCAGTTCTTC
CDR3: CASSFVPNEQFF

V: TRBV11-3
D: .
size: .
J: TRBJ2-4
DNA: TGTGCCAGCACCCAGACAGCACTAGCCAAAAACATTCAGTACTTC
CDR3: CASTQTALAKNIQYF

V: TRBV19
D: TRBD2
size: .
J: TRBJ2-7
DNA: TGTGCCAGTAGTATTAAGCGGGAGAGGGGCTACGAGCAGTACTTC
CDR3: CASSIKRERGYEQYF

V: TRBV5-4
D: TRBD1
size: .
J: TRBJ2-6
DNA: TGTGCCAGCAGCTTGGTTACCACCGACAGGGTGTCGCCTGGGGCCAACGTCCTGACTTTC
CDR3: CASSLVTTDRVSPGANVLTF

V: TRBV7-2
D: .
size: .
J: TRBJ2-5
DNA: TGTGCCAGCAGCTTAGCGCGGGGAACAGAGACCCAGTACTTC
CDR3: CASSLARGTETQYF

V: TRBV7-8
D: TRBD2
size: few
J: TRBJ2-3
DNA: TGTGCCAGCAGCTTAGGTGGGACTACCAGCACAGATACGCAGTATTTT
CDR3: CASSLGGTTSTDTQYF

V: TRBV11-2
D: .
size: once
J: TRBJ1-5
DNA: TGTGCCAGCAGCCCTCGGAGGGATGGCAATCAGCCCCAGCATTTT
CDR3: CASSPRRDGNQPQHF

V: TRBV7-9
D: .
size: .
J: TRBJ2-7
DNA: TGTGCCAGCAGCTCCTTAGGTGGGGGTTACCTCCACTTC
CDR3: CASSSLGGGYLHF

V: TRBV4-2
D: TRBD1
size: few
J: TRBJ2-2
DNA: TGTGCCAGCAGCCCTCGGACAGGGACCGCCGGGGAGCTGTTTTTT
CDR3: CASSPRTGTAGELFF

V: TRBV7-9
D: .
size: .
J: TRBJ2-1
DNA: TGTGCCAGCAGCTTGGACACAGGGTTCATTGAGCAGTTCTTC
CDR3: CASSLDTGFIEQFF

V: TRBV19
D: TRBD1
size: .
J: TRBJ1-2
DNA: TGTGCCAGCCGGGACAGGGAGTATGGCTACACCTTC
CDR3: CASRDREYGYTF

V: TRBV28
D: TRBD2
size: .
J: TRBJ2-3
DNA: TGTGCCAGCAGATTTACTAGCGGGCGCACAGATACGCAGTATTTT
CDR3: CASRFTSGRTDTQYF

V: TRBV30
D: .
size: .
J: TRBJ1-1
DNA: TGTGCCTGGAGAGAACCGGGGAACACTGAAGCTTTCTTT
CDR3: CAWREPGNTEAFF

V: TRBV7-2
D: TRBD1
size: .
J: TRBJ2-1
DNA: TGTGCCAGCAGCCCCCTGGGACAGGGATACAATGAGCAGTTCTTC
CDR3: CASSPLGQGYNEQFF

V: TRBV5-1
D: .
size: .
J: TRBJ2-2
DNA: TGCGCCAGCTTGCAGAACACCGGGGAGCTGTTTTTT
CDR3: CASLQNTGELFF

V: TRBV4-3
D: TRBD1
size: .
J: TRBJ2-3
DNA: TGCGCCAGCAGCCAAGGTCGACAGGGGTGGTACACAGATACGCAGTATTTT
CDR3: CASSQGRQGWYTDTQYF

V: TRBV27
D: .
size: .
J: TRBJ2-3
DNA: TGTGCCAGCAGACCCATTGAACGAGATACGCAGTATTTT
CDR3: CASRPIERDTQYF

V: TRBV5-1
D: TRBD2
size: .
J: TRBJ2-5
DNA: TGCGCCAGCAGCCCGGGGACTAGCGGGAGCGAGACCCAGTACTTC
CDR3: CASSPGTSGSETQYF

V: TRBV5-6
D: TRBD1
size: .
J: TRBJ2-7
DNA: TGTGCCAGCAGGCTTGGTCCCGGACAGGGGGCGCGCGAGCAGTACTTC
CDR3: CASRLGPGQGAREQYF

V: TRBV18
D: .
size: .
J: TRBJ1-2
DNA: TGTGCCAGCTCAAAACAGTCCAGCGGGACCCGGGATGGCTACACCTTC
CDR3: CASSKQSSGTRDGYTF

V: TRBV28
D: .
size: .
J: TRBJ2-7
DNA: TGTGCCAGCAGTTTTCAACAGTTTAAGCAGTACTTC
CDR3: CASSFQQFKQYF

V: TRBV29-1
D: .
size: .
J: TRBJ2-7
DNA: TGCAGCGTTCCGGGCCCGACCCGTTACGAGCAGTACTTC
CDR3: CSVPGPTRYEQYF

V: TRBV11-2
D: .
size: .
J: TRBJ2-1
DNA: TGTGCCAGCAGCTCACCAGGGTTCGGGAGAAATGAGCAGTTCTTC
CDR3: CASSSPGFGRNEQFF

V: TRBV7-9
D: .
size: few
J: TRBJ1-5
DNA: TGTGCCAGCAGCTTAACGTTGAATCAGCCCCAGCATTTT
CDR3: CASSLTLNQPQHF

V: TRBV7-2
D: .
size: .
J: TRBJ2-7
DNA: TGTGCCAGCAGCTTAGAGACAGGCGGGTACGAGCAGTACTTC
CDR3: CASSLETGGYEQYF

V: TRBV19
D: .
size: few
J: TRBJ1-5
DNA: TGTGCCAGTAGTTACAGCGCGGATTACAATCAGCCCCAGCATTTT
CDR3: CASSYSADYNQPQHF

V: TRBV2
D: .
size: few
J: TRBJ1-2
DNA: TGTGCCAGCAGTGAGTCAGGGTATGGCTACACCTTC
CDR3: CASSESGYGYTF

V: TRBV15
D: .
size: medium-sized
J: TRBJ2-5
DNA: TGTGCCACCAGCAGTCAAGAGACCCAGTACTTC
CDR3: CATSSQETQYF

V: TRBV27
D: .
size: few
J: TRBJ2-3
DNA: TGTGCCAGCAGTTTACGAGGGGTCCCAGATACGCAGTATTTT
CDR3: CASSLRGVPDTQYF

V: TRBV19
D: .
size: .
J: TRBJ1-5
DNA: TGTGCCAGTAGTGTTGGGGGAGTGAGCAATCAGCCCCAGCATTTT
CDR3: CASSVGGVSNQPQHF

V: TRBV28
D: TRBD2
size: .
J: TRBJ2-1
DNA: TGTGCCAGCAGTTTATTTTCTAGCGGGGGTGGTAATGAGCAGTTCTTC
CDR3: CASSLFSSGGGNEQFF

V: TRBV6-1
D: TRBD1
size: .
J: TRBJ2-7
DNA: TGTGCCAGCAGTAAGGACAGGGTAAGCGGCGAGCAGTACTTC
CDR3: CASSKDRVSGEQYF

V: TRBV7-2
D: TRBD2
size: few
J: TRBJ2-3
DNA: TGTGCCAGCAGGCCGCCGGGACTAGCGGTTAGCACAGATACGCAGTATTTT
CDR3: CASRPPGLAVSTDTQYF

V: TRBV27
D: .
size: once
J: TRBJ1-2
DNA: TGTGCCAGCAGTCTCGGGCCCGAAGGGGCTTTTGGCTACACCTTC
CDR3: CASSLGPEGAFGYTF

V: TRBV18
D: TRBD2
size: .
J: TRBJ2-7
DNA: TGTGCCAGCTCACCACCGGGGCTAGCGGGAGGGAGCTCCTACGAGCAGTACTTC
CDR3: CASSPPGLAGGSSYEQYF

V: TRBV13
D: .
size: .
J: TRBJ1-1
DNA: TGTGCCAGCAGCTTAGGTGAAGGGCTCACTGAAGCTTTCTTT
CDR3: CASSLGEGLTEAFF

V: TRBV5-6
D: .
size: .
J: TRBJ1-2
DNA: TGTGCCAGCAGCTTGGTAGCAAACTATGGCTACACCTTC
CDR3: CASSLVANYGYTF

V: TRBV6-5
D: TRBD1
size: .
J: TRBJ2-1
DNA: TGTGCCAGCAGTTACTATCGGACAGGGGGAGGAAATGAGCAGTTCTTC
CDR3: CASSYYRTGGGNEQFF

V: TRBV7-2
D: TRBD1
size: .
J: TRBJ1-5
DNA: TGTGCCAGCAGACGACAGGGCCCCAATCAGCCCCAGCATTTT
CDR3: CASRRQGPNQPQHF

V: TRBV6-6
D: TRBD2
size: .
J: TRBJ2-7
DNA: TGTGCCAGCAGCCTTGAGCGGGGGGCGACCTACGAGCAGTACTTC
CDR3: CASSLERGATYEQYF

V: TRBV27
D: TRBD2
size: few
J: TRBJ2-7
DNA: TGTGCCAGCATGAACGGGAGGGCCGCCTACGAGCAGTACTTC
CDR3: CASMNGRAAYEQYF

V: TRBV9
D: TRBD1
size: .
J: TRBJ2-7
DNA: TGTGCCAGCAATCCGGGACAGTTTACCTACGAGCAGTACTTC
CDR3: CASNPGQFTYEQYF